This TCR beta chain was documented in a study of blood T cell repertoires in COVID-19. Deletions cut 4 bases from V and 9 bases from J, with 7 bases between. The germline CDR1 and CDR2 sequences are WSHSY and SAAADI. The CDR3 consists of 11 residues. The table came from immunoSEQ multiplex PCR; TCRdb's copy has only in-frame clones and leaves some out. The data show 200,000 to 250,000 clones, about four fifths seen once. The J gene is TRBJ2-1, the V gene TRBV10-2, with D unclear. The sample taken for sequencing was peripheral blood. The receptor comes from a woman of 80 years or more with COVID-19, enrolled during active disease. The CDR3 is CASSGSFEQFF. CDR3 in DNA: TGCGCCAGCAGTGGGAGTTTTGAGCAGTTCTTC.